The 5 T cell receptor beta chains given below trace back to one sample, sequenced in a study of T-cell memory formation after mild COVID-19. TCRdb analysed the 5' RACE reads with MiXCR anew, one entry per CDR3 protein. In the table there are about 130,000 distinct CDR3 sequences, around 15% of which are singletons. Material: PBMCs or a T cell subset sorted from them (not recorded which). The receptors stem from a man younger than 30 who had mild COVID-19 (a few samples of this study predate the infection). Cell type and time point are not known.

The V call is TRBV7-2, the J call TRBJ2-3, with TRBD2 matching over 10 bases. The germline gives CDR1 SGHTA, CDR2 FQGNSA. The CDR3 length is 16 residues. V lost 6 bases and J lost 0; bases outside the gene matches: 6. CDR3: CASSQPGLASTDTQYF. The CDR3 DNA reads as TGTGCCAGCAGTCAACCGGGACTAGCGAGCACAGATACGCAGTATTTT.

This clonotype is medium-sized within its sample. The V gene is TRBV4-1, the J gene TRBJ2-3, with 8 bases fitting TRBD1. CDR1 and CDR2 (germline): MGHRA, YSYEKL. This CDR3 is 15 amino acids long. The V gene end was trimmed by 0 bases and the J gene end by 3 bases; junction bases not matched to a gene: 2. The CDR3 sequence: CASSQEGQATDTQYF. Here the CDR3 DNA reads TGCGCCAGCAGCCAAGAGGGACAGGCTACAGATACGCAGTATTTT.

The chain uses TRBV4-3 and TRBJ2-3; a weak D match, TRBD2 (5 bases). Between the trimmed V and J ends, which lost 3 bases and 2 bases, there was a span of 15 bases. This CDR3 comprises 16 residues. CDR1 is LGHNA and CDR2 is YSLEER in the germline V gene. CDR3 coding DNA: TGCGCCAGCAGCCAGACGGCAGGACTGATCACAGATACGCAGTATTTT. Protein sequence: CASSQTAGLITDTQYF.

This clonotype was seen only a few times. The chain links TRBV24-1 to TRBJ2-5, with 8 positions matching TRBD2. The CDR3 loop spans 17 amino acids. Losses at the gene ends were 4 bases for V and 4 bases for J; bases not matched to a gene: 13. In germline, CDR1 is KGHDR, CDR2 SFDVKD. The DNA for the CDR3 is TGTGCCACCAGTGAATGGGCCATAGCGGGGAAAGGAGAGACCCAGTACTTC. Translation gives CATSEWAIAGKGETQYF.

This chain uses TRBV5-6 with TRBJ1-1; D is unclear. Trimming cost V 1 base and J 4 bases, with 8 bases left between them. CDR1 SGHDT and CDR2 YYEEEE come from the germline V gene. CDR3 size: 13 residues. In nucleotides, the CDR3 is TGTGCCAGCAGCTTGTTGTTCGGCACTGAAGCTTTCTTT. It specifies CASSLLFGTEAFF. The full variable domain, its missing parts supplied by reference TRBV5-6 and TRBJ1-1, is DAGVTQSPTHLIKTRGQQVTLRCSPKSGHDTVSWYQQALGQGPQFIFQYYEEEERQRGNFPDRFSGHQFPNYSSELNVNALLLGDSALYLCASSLLFGTEAFFGQGTRLTVV.